A single sample is the source of the 28 T cell receptor beta chains below, sequenced in a study of cytomegalovirus exposure and HLA in healthy donors. The PCR was carried out with 60 Vbeta primers and 13 Jbeta primers. The repertoire was sequenced with immunoSEQ multiplex PCR; TCRdb's copy has only in-frame clones and lacks some. The specimen's table records 130,000 or so clones. What was sequenced was PBMCs. The receptors were sampled from a woman in her forties in good health and CMV-seronegative.

The chain uses TRBV10-2 and TRBJ2-5, with D possibly being TRBD2 (5 bases). Germline CDR1 and CDR2: WSHSY and SAAADI. Trimming shortened V by 7 bases and J by 0 bases, and 9 bases separated the two germline ends. The CDR3 runs to 13 residues. CDR3: CASIRGDQETQYF. Here the CDR3 DNA reads TGCGCCAGCATACGGGGAGACCAAGAGACCCAGTACTTC.

V usage is TRBV19 and J usage is TRBJ2-1; the match to TRBD2 covers 7 bases. J lost 12 bases, V lost 2 bases, and 10 bases had no gene match. Germline-derived CDR1 and CDR2 are LNHDA and SQIVND (reference sequence). The length of the CDR3 is 14 residues. The CDR3: CASSITWERGGQFF. Written as DNA, the CDR3 is TGTGCCAGTAGTATAACGTGGGAGCGGGGCGGGCAGTTCTTC. Full variable domain (outside the CDR3, taken from reference TRBV19 and TRBJ2-1): DGGITQSPKYLFRKEGQNVTLSCEQNLNHDAMYWYRQDPGQGLRLIYYSQIVNDFQKGDIAEGYSVSREKKESFPLTVTSAQKNPTAFYLCASSITWERGGQFFGPGTRLTVL.

The J gene is TRBJ2-2, the V gene TRBV7-2; 7 bases are shared with TRBD2. The V segment lost 5 bases and the J segment 4 bases; nucleotides outside the gene matches: 4. CDR3 length: 14 amino acids. CDR1 SGHTA and CDR2 FQGNSA come from the germline V gene. CDR3 protein: CASSPRGVTGELFF. CDR3 bases: TGTGCCAGCAGCCCCCGGGGGGTCACCGGGGAGCTGTTTTTT.

V usage is TRBV7-3 and J usage is TRBJ2-1, with D perhaps TRBD2 (5 bases). The CDR3 runs to 13 residues. From germline, CDR1 is SGHTA and CDR2 FQGTGA. V was pared by 5 bases and J by 7 bases, with 12 bases between. DNA of the CDR3: TGTGCCAGCAGCCCCAGACCGGGGAATGAGCAGTTCTTC. It yields the protein CASSPRPGNEQFF.

The rearrangement uses TRBV11-1 and TRBJ1-1, with 10 positions matching TRBD1. The CDR3 has 16 amino acids. Losses at the gene ends were 5 bases for V and 6 bases for J; bases not matched to a gene: 12. The V gene's germline CDR1 is SGHAT and CDR2 FQDESV (reference sequence). The CDR3 loop is CASSPLRTGGIPEAFF. The CDR3 DNA follows: TGTGCCAGCAGCCCCCTCCGGACAGGGGGGATCCCTGAAGCTTTCTTT.

V usage is TRBV10-3 and J usage is TRBJ1-1; 8 bases are a match to TRBD1. The CDR3 totals 13 residues. V trimming: 6 bases; J trimming: 8 bases; junction bases outside the gene matches: 8. Germline V gene data show CDR1 as ENHRY and CDR2 as SYGVKD. This CDR3 reads CAIRGATGGEAFF. The CDR3 nucleotides are TGTGCCATCAGGGGAGCTACAGGGGGAGAAGCTTTCTTT.

This sequence joins TRBV5-1 and TRBJ1-4; a possible D gene is TRBD1 (6 bases). Germline CDR1 is SGHRS and CDR2 is YFSETQ. V was trimmed by 0 bases and J by 7 bases, leaving 13 bases between them. This CDR3 comprises 15 residues. CDR3 sequence: CASSLAQDRGEKLFF. DNA for the CDR3: TGCGCCAGCAGCTTGGCCCAGGACAGAGGTGAAAAACTGTTTTTT. The full variable domain, with the rest looked up from reference TRBV5-1 and TRBJ1-4, is KAGVTQTPRYLIKTRGQQVTLSCSPISGHRSVSWYQQTPGQGLQFLFEYFSETQRNKGNFPGRFSGRQFSNSRSEMNVSTLELGDSALYLCASSLAQDRGEKLFFGSGTQLSVL.

The genes are TRBV9 and TRBJ1-2; perhaps TRBD1 as D (5 bases). Germline V gene lookup returns CDR1 SGDLS and CDR2 YYNGEE. The CDR3 has 16 residues. Trimming cost V 3 bases and J 8 bases, with 23 bases left between them. CDR3 in DNA: TGTGCCAGCAGCGCCTGGGGCGGGGTGACGGAAGGAGGCTACACCTTC. This gives the protein CASSAWGGVTEGGYTF. The variable domain in full, with the rest retrieved from reference TRBV9 and TRBJ1-2, is DSGVTQTPKHLITATGQRVTLRCSPRSGDLSVYWYQQSLDQGLQFLIQYYNGEERAKGNILERFSAQQFPDLHSELNLSSLELGDSALYFCASSAWGGVTEGGYTFGSGTRLTVV.

CDR3 amino acids: CASSDSVGEAFF. DNA of the CDR3: TGTGCCAGCAGTGACTCGGTCGGTGAAGCTTTCTTT. The gene calls are TRBV6-4 and TRBJ1-1; D is uncertain. V lost 0 bases and J lost 7, with 6 bases in between. The germline gives CDR1 MRHNA, CDR2 SNTAGT. CDR3 size: 12 residues.

CDR3 sequence (DNA): TGTGCCAGCAGTTACAGGGGGTTTAATTCACCCCTCCACTTT. Its protein is CASSYRGFNSPLHF. This chain connects TRBV2 to TRBJ1-6; 8 bases fit TRBD1. Germline V CDR1 and CDR2: SNHLY, FYNNEI. The J segment lost 6 bases and the V segment lost 5 bases, leaving 3 bases of the junction unmatched. The CDR3 is 14 amino acids.

V usage is TRBV28 and J usage is TRBJ1-2; no definite D call. V shed 7 bases and J shed 5 bases, with 17 bases lying between them. Looked up from germline, CDR1 is MDHEN and CDR2 is SYDVKM. There are 14 residues in the CDR3. CDR3 sequence (DNA): TGTGCCAGCACCGATTTGCCCAGTCTTTATGGCTACACCTTC. Its protein is CASTDLPSLYGYTF.

The chain links TRBV5-8 to TRBJ1-2, with 9 bases lining up with TRBD1. The CDR3 contains 15 residues. The V and J ends lost 4 bases and 4 bases, in that order; junction bases with no gene match: 8. In germline, CDR1 is SGHTS, CDR2 YDEGEE. This CDR3 is CASSVRDRARYGYTF. For the CDR3, the DNA is TGTGCCAGCAGCGTCCGGGACAGGGCCCGCTATGGCTACACCTTC.

This chain joins TRBV27 and TRBJ2-1, with D maybe TRBD2 (5 bases). CDR3 size: 15 residues. The V end lost 2 bases, the J end lost 5 bases, and 13 bases lay between the germline ends. In germline, CDR1 is MNHEY, CDR2 SMNVEV (reference sequence). CDR3 nucleotides: TGTGCCAGCAGTTTACAAGCGGCCCCTAACAATGAGCAGTTCTTC. It codes for CASSLQAAPNNEQFF.

The V and J genes are TRBV7-9 and TRBJ1-1; D is perhaps TRBD1 (5 bases). The CDR3 covers 12 residues. Germline V gene sequence: CDR1 SEHNR, CDR2 FQNEAQ (reference sequence). The V end lost 5 bases, the J end lost 7 bases, and 11 bases lay between the germline ends. CDR3 region: CASSHRPGEAFF. For the CDR3, the DNA is TGTGCCAGCAGCCACAGGCCCGGTGAAGCTTTCTTT.

The V call is TRBV5-6, the J call TRBJ1-1; D may be TRBD1 (6 bases). CDR1 SGHDT and CDR2 YYEEEE come from the germline V gene. Deletions cut 2 bases from V and 9 bases from J, with 14 bases between. CDR3 size: 13 residues. CDR3 coding DNA: TGTGCCAGCAGCTTTACAGGGACCGCGCAAGCTTTCTTT. Encoded protein: CASSFTGTAQAFF.

V gene TRBV2 combines with J gene TRBJ1-5; D is undetermined. This CDR3 is 12 amino acids long. The V gene's germline CDR1 is SNHLY and CDR2 FYNNEI. Trimming pared 2 bases from V and 5 bases from J, leaving 4 bases between. CDR3 nucleotides: TGTGCCAGCAGTGAAACTGATCAGCCCCAGCATTTT. It translates to CASSETDQPQHF.

This chain joins TRBV6-5 and TRBJ2-5; D unclear. The assigned J gene may be wrong: the sequence end matches TRBJ2-7 better. Germline CDR1 reads MNHEY; CDR2 reads SVGAGI. The CDR3 covers 13 residues. The CDR3 sequence: CASTNRGPNEQYF. The CDR3 DNA follows: TGTGCCAGCACCAACCGAGGCCCCAACGAGCAGTACTTC.

The chain is built from TRBV7-9 and TRBJ1-5; D is possibly TRBD1 (5 bases). This CDR3 spans 16 amino acids. Germline-derived CDR1 and CDR2 are SEHNR and FQNEAQ (reference sequence). The germline V and J ends were trimmed by 4 bases and 0 bases, with 13 bases remaining between them. CDR3 protein: CASSYGTGLSNQPQHF. CDR3 nucleotides: TGTGCCAGCAGCTACGGAACAGGTCTTAGCAATCAGCCCCAGCATTTT. Filled out from reference TRBV7-9 and TRBJ1-5, the complete variable domain reads DTGVSQNPRHKITKRGQNVTFRCDPISEHNRLYWYRQTLGQGPEFLTYFQNEAQLEKSRLLSDRFSAERPKGSFSTLEIQRTEQGDSAMYLCASSYGTGLSNQPQHFGDGTRLSIL.

The chain uses TRBV10-3 and TRBJ1-1, with 7 bases identical to TRBD1. Germline loops: CDR1 ENHRY, CDR2 SYGVKD. This CDR3 is 14 amino acids long. The V gene end was trimmed by 3 bases and the J gene end by 1 base; junction bases not matched to a gene: 2. The CDR3 nucleotides read TGTGCCATCAGTGACCGGGACAGGAACACTGAAGCTTTCTTT. This gives the protein CAISDRDRNTEAFF.

The chain carries TRBV7-9 and TRBJ1-1; 9 bases agree with TRBD1. V lost 4 bases to trimming and J lost 5 bases; unmatched junction nucleotides: 8. Germline V gene data show CDR1 as SEHNR and CDR2 as FQNEAQ (reference sequence). The CDR3 totals 15 residues. The CDR3 DNA sequence: TGTGCCAGCAGCTCCCCGGGACAGGGAACTACTGAAGCTTTCTTT. Encoded protein: CASSSPGQGTTEAFF.

The chain combines TRBV19 with TRBJ1-5, with D unclear. In germline, CDR1 is LNHDA, CDR2 SQIVND (reference sequence). CDR3 length: 13 residues. The ends were cut back, 2 bases at V and 5 bases at J, with 7 bases in the middle. The CDR3 here is CASSIQADQPQHF. CDR3 DNA sequence: TGTGCCAGTAGTATACAGGCTGATCAGCCCCAGCATTTT.

V is TRBV6-6 and J is TRBJ2-2, with 8 bases fitting TRBD1. The CDR3 length is 16 residues. Germline-derived CDR1 and CDR2 are MNHNY and SVGAGI (reference sequence). The junction had 10 bases not matched to a gene; V was cut back by 5 bases and J by 5 bases. CDR3 sequence: CASSTPTGTGTGELFF. CDR3 sequence (DNA): TGTGCCAGCAGTACCCCAACCGGGACAGGAACCGGGGAGCTGTTTTTT.

This chain joins TRBV6-5 and TRBJ2-2; D not certain. V shed 2 bases and J shed 1 base, with 5 bases lying between them. The CDR3 spans 14 residues. Per the germline V gene, CDR1 is MNHEY and CDR2 is SVGAGI. This chain's CDR3 is CASSYERNTGELFF. Here the CDR3 DNA reads TGTGCCAGCAGTTACGAGAGGAACACCGGGGAGCTGTTTTTT.

The rearrangement links TRBV2 to TRBJ1-6; 9 nucleotides align to TRBD1. This CDR3 region has 16 residues. Losses at the gene ends were 11 bases for V and 7 bases for J; bases not matched to a gene: 15. Germline V gene sequence: CDR1 SNHLY, CDR2 FYNNEI. CDR3 DNA sequence: TGTGCCGGCCTACAGGGTACCGGGACAGGGAATTCACCCCTCCACTTT. It specifies CAGLQGTGTGNSPLHF.

This sequence joins TRBV5-1 and TRBJ2-7, with D perhaps matching TRBD2 (6 bases). This CDR3 is 13 amino acids long. V was cut by 4 bases and J by 6 bases, with 14 bases left in between. CDR1 and CDR2 (germline): SGHRS, YFSETQ. CDR3 bases: TGCGCCAGCAGCCTTTCGCCGGAGGGCGAGCAGTACTTC. The encoded protein is CASSLSPEGEQYF.

V is TRBV28 and J is TRBJ1-2; the match to TRBD1 covers 9 bases. V was clipped by 3 bases and J by 4 bases; unmatched bases: 6. This CDR3 has 15 amino acids. Germline V lookup: CDR1 MDHEN, CDR2 SYDVKM. The CDR3 sequence is CASSFGQGRTYGYTF. CDR3 sequence (DNA): TGTGCCAGCAGTTTCGGACAGGGGAGAACCTATGGCTACACCTTC.

The chain employs TRBV29-1 and TRBJ2-3, with D perhaps TRBD2 (6 bases). Germline V gives CDR1 SQVTM, CDR2 ANQGSEA. V was trimmed by 5 bases and J by 7 bases, leaving 16 bases between them. The CDR3 covers 13 residues. The DNA for the CDR3 is TGCAGCGTTCGCGGGGAAGGTATAAATACGCAGTATTTT. Its protein product is CSVRGEGINTQYF.

About this clone itself: A junction boundary mismatches the germline segment, possibly from a read error. CDR3: CASSTTSGGPLF. In DNA, the CDR3 is TGTGCCAGCAGTACGACTAGCGGGGGCCCCCTCTTC. The gene calls are TRBV7-9 and TRBJ2-1, with 12 positions matching TRBD2. The CDR3 is 12 amino acids. Germline loops: CDR1 SEHNR, CDR2 FQNEAQ (reference sequence). Complete variable domain (other parts from reference TRBV7-9 and TRBJ2-1): DTGVSQNPRHKITKRGQNVTFRCDPISEHNRLYWYRQTLGQGPEFLTYFQNEAQLEKSRLLSDRFSAERPKGSFSTLEIQRTEQGDSAMYLCASSTTSGGPLFGPGTRLTVL.